This T cell receptor (beta chain) originates from a study of blood T cells in healthy people across ages. This clonotype was detected only a few times. The antigen is unknown. A second PCR of 7 to 11 cycles used a sample-barcoded 5' primer and a J-beta primer mix. TCRdb reprocessed the 5' RACE reads via MiXCR and lists one record per CDR3 protein. Of over a million distinct CDR3 sequences listed, more than 40% are singletons. The CDR3 is 17 residues long. CDR1 and CDR2 (germline): MNHEY, SVGAGI. V was shortened by 0 bases and J by 5 bases, with 20 bases between the two germline ends. Findings of the study overall: TCR beta diversity tracked closely with naive T cell percentage. Per-million-T-cell TCR beta diversity fell roughly linearly with age. In long-lived donors, naive CD4+ cell counts and diversity exceeded those of aged donors.

The receptor's source is a woman between 55 and 75 years old in good health. This chain joins TRBV6-5 and TRBJ2-7; possible D gene TRBD2, 6 bases. The specimen sequenced was blood. The CDR3 DNA reads as TGTGCCAGCAGTTACTCAGCACCCGGGAGAGCGAGGGACGAGCAGTACTTC. This translates into CASSYSAPGRARDEQYF.